The 32 T cell receptor beta chains presented below share a single source sample, sequenced in a study of cytomegalovirus exposure and HLA in healthy donors. Amplification used 60 Vbeta primers and 13 Jbeta primers. TCRdb's copy holds only in-frame clones and misses some; the assay was immunoSEQ multiplex PCR. The sample includes approximately 110,000 clones. Sequencing was done on a sample of PBMCs. The source of these receptors is a man aged 18 to 29 in good health and CMV-seronegative.

Remarks on this clone: The junction departs from the called germline gene at one end, perhaps through a read error. The chain uses TRBV6-6 and TRBJ2-5; D may be TRBD1 (6 bases). From germline, CDR1 is MNHNY and CDR2 SVGAGI (reference sequence). This CDR3 contains 13 residues. The CDR3 spells CASSSRNRDMGNF. As DNA, the CDR3 is TGTGCCAGCAGTTCCCGGAATAGGGACATGGGAAACTTC.

V is TRBV9 and J is TRBJ2-1; perhaps TRBD2 as D (5 bases). Germline V gene data show CDR1 as SGDLS and CDR2 as YYNGEE. The V end was cut by 0 bases, the J end by 4 bases, with 23 bases between. This CDR3 has 19 amino acids. The CDR3 here is CASSVGKGWTGSGYNEQFF. CDR3 nucleotides: TGTGCCAGCAGCGTAGGCAAAGGGTGGACCGGCTCGGGGTACAATGAGCAGTTCTTC.

This rearrangement joins TRBV2 to TRBJ2-5, with a possible D match to TRBD1 (6 bases). In germline, CDR1 is SNHLY, CDR2 FYNNEI. V lost 6 bases to trimming and J lost 5 bases, with 16 bases between them. This CDR3 is built from 14 residues. CDR3 protein: CASRVTGNRETQYF. The CDR3 DNA reads as TGTGCCAGCAGGGTCACAGGGAATCGGGAGACCCAGTACTTC. Looking up the rest from reference TRBV2 and TRBJ2-5 gives the full variable domain: EPEVTQTPSHQVTQMGQEVILRCVPISNHLYFYWYRQILGQKVEFLVSFYNNEISEKSEIFDDQFSVERPDGSNFTLKIRSTKLEDSAMYFCASRVTGNRETQYFGPGTRLLVL.

The chain joins TRBV10-2 to TRBJ2-4; 11 bases line up with TRBD2. V was pared by 3 bases and J by 2 bases, with 9 bases of the junction left unmatched. Germline V gene lookup returns CDR1 WSHSY and CDR2 SAAADI. The CDR3 consists of 18 residues. CDR3 DNA sequence: TGCGCCAGCAGTGACGCTAGCGGGGGGAGAAGTACCAAAAACATTCAGTACTTC. It encodes CASSDASGGRSTKNIQYF.

The chain carries TRBV9 and TRBJ1-3, with D unresolved. The CDR3 runs 14 residues. Germline V lookup: CDR1 SGDLS, CDR2 YYNGEE. V was cut by 0 bases and J by 2 bases, with 6 bases left in between. CDR3 nucleotide sequence: TGTGCCAGCAGCGTAGCAGGAACTGGAAACACCATATATTTT. Its protein product is CASSVAGTGNTIYF. Combining the CDR3 with reference TRBV9 and TRBJ1-3 gives the whole variable domain DSGVTQTPKHLITATGQRVTLRCSPRSGDLSVYWYQQSLDQGLQFLIQYYNGEERAKGNILERFSAQQFPDLHSELNLSSLELGDSALYFCASSVAGTGNTIYFGEGSWLTVV.

The CDR3 spells CASSASREINTEAFF. CDR3 in DNA: TGCGCCAGCAGCGCCTCGCGAGAAATCAACACTGAAGCTTTCTTT. This rearrangement joins TRBV5-1 to TRBJ1-1; D unclear. Per germline, CDR1 SGHRS and CDR2 YFSETQ. There are 15 residues in the CDR3. Trimming cost V 4 bases and J 2 bases, with 15 bases left between them.

This chain connects TRBV7-9 to TRBJ1-6; unclear D gene. This CDR3 comprises 16 residues. V lost 4 bases and J 9 bases, leaving 19 bases between the germline ends. Germline V lookup: CDR1 SEHNR, CDR2 FQNEAQ (reference sequence). CDR3 residues: CASSSTQTGIISPLHF. The CDR3 DNA follows: TGTGCCAGCAGCTCCACCCAGACCGGGATTATTTCACCCCTCCACTTT. The full variable domain, rest sourced from reference TRBV7-9 and TRBJ1-6, is DTGVSQNPRHKITKRGQNVTFRCDPISEHNRLYWYRQTLGQGPEFLTYFQNEAQLEKSRLLSDRFSAERPKGSFSTLEIQRTEQGDSAMYLCASSSTQTGIISPLHFGNGTRLTVT.

The chain links TRBV4-1 to TRBJ2-3, with D possibly matching TRBD2 (6 bases). Looked up from germline, CDR1 is MGHRA and CDR2 is YSYEKL. The CDR3 length is 14 residues. V was trimmed by 2 bases and J by 4 bases, leaving 10 bases between them. The CDR3 DNA is TGCGCCAGCAGCCAACTCGGGAGCGCAGATACGCAGTATTTT. This encodes CASSQLGSADTQYF.

This rearrangement joins TRBV5-1 to TRBJ1-1; D is uncertain. V lost 5 bases and J lost 0, with 5 bases in between. This CDR3 spans 12 amino acids. From germline, CDR1 is SGHRS and CDR2 YFSETQ. CDR3 residues: CASSNLNTEAFF. CDR3 nucleotide sequence: TGCGCCAGCAGTAATTTGAACACTGAAGCTTTCTTT.

The chain is built from TRBV27 and TRBJ1-5; D unresolved. The V end lost 6 bases, the J end lost 0 bases, and 15 bases lay between the germline ends. CDR3 size: 16 residues. The germline gives CDR1 MNHEY, CDR2 SMNVEV (reference sequence). CDR3 in DNA: TGTGCCAGCAGGAAAACGATGGGAGCTAGCAATCAGCCCCAGCATTTT. Residues: CASRKTMGASNQPQHF.

The gene calls are TRBV30 and TRBJ1-5, with 7 bases aligning to TRBD1. The CDR3 is made up of 13 amino acids. V shed 2 bases, J shed 4 bases, and the junction held 2 bases outside the gene matches. From germline, CDR1 is GTSNPN and CDR2 SVGIG (reference sequence). CDR3 region: CAWSWDSNQPQHF. The CDR3 coding sequence is TGTGCCTGGAGTTGGGACAGTAATCAGCCCCAGCATTTT.

The chain joins TRBV5-4 to TRBJ2-1, with D unclear. The CDR3 sequence is 15 residues long. Germline V gene data show CDR1 as SGHNT and CDR2 as YYREEE (reference sequence). V shed 6 bases and J shed 0 bases, with 13 bases lying between them. The DNA for the CDR3 is TGTGCCAGCACCCCCGAGACAAGCTCCTACAATGAGCAGTTCTTC. This codes for CASTPETSSYNEQFF.

J is TRBJ2-2 and V is TRBV5-1; unclear D gene. The CDR3 has 12 residues. V lost 5 bases and J lost 7, with 9 bases in between. Germline V lookup: CDR1 SGHRS, CDR2 YFSETQ. CDR3 DNA: TGCGCCAGCAGAAAGCCTGACGGGGAGCTGTTTTTT. It is translated as CASRKPDGELFF. Full variable domain (remainder filled in from reference TRBV5-1 and TRBJ2-2): KAGVTQTPRYLIKTRGQQVTLSCSPISGHRSVSWYQQTPGQGLQFLFEYFSETQRNKGNFPGRFSGRQFSNSRSEMNVSTLELGDSALYLCASRKPDGELFFGEGSRLTVL.

The chain links TRBV7-9 to TRBJ1-2, with D uncertain. The CDR3 has 15 residues. V lost 3 bases to trimming and J lost 4 bases, with 15 bases between them. CDR1 is SEHNR and CDR2 is FQNEAQ in the germline V gene (reference sequence). The CDR3 region is CASSFLGLEVYGYTF. The CDR3 DNA reads as TGTGCCAGCAGCTTTCTGGGGTTGGAGGTCTATGGCTACACCTTC.

DNA of the CDR3: TGTGCCAGCTCACCCGCAGCTTTGGAGCAGCCCCAGCATTTT. Its protein product is CASSPAALEQPQHF. V is TRBV18 and J is TRBJ1-5; no firm D call. The V gene's germline CDR1 is KGHSH and CDR2 LQKENI. V lost 3 bases and J 7 bases, leaving 13 bases between the germline ends. This CDR3 is 14 amino acids long. Together with reference TRBV18 and TRBJ1-5, the CDR3 gives the full variable domain: NAGVMQNPRHLVRRRGQEARLRCSPMKGHSHVYWYRQLPEEGLKFMVYLQKENIIDESGMPKERFSAEFPKEGPSILRIQQVVRGDSAAYFCASSPAALEQPQHFGDGTRLSIL.

The rearrangement uses TRBV18 and TRBJ2-1; TRBD1 is a possible D gene (5 bases). This CDR3 spans 16 amino acids. Germline CDR1 KGHSH, CDR2 LQKENI. V gave up 3 bases and J gave up 8 bases, with 20 bases separating them. CDR3 sequence reads: CASSPRTRLFLDEQFF. As DNA, the CDR3 is TGTGCCAGCTCACCCAGGACACGGCTATTTCTGGATGAGCAGTTCTTC.

The CDR3 nucleotides read TGTGCCAGCAGCTTGCGGGATTATATTCGCTACAATGAGCAGTTCTTC. It is translated as CASSLRDYIRYNEQFF. The chain is built from TRBV5-4 and TRBJ2-1; tentatively, D is TRBD2 (5 bases). The CDR3 totals 16 residues. Germline V gives CDR1 SGHNT, CDR2 YYREEE (reference sequence). Trimming took 1 base from V and 3 from J, leaving 14 bases between them.

The V call is TRBV2, the J call TRBJ2-7, with D unresolved. Germline V CDR1 and CDR2: SNHLY, FYNNEI. V shed 4 bases and J shed 4 bases, with 17 bases lying between them. The CDR3 has 15 amino acids. The CDR3 loop is CASSGARLSSYEQYF. The CDR3 DNA follows: TGTGCCAGCAGTGGGGCACGTCTGTCCTCTTACGAGCAGTACTTC.

This rearrangement joins TRBV19 to TRBJ2-5; 12 positions match TRBD2. The length of the CDR3 is 16 residues. The germline V gene has CDR1 LNHDA and CDR2 SQIVND (reference sequence). V shed 5 bases and J 2 bases; nucleotides not matched to a gene: 6. This CDR3 reads CASSPGLAGLQETQYF. The CDR3, as DNA: TGTGCCAGTAGTCCGGGACTAGCGGGCCTGCAAGAGACCCAGTACTTC.

J is TRBJ1-2 and V is TRBV5-6; D gene unclear. Trimming left V 3 bases short and J 8 bases short, with 14 bases between. The CDR3 spans 13 residues. Germline V lookup: CDR1 SGHDT, CDR2 YYEEEE. The CDR3: CASSSPGVSGYTF. In DNA form, the CDR3 reads TGTGCCAGCAGCTCCCCGGGTGTGAGCGGCTACACCTTC.

V is TRBV7-9 and J is TRBJ1-6, with 11 bases aligning to TRBD1. The germline V gene encodes CDR1 SEHNR and CDR2 FQNEAQ (reference sequence). The CDR3 sequence is 17 residues long. V was clipped by 5 bases and J by 3 bases; unmatched bases: 6. CDR3 protein: CASSVGTGGYYNSPLHF. CDR3 bases: TGTGCCAGCAGCGTTGGGACAGGGGGATACTATAATTCACCCCTCCACTTT.

V gene TRBV5-1 combines with J gene TRBJ1-2; possibly TRBD1 for D (5 bases). Germline CDR1 reads SGHRS; CDR2 reads YFSETQ. This CDR3 region has 18 residues. The germline V and J ends were trimmed by 4 bases and 2 bases, with 24 bases remaining between them. CDR3 protein: CASSPEGQQKPGNYGYTF. Written as DNA, the CDR3 is TGCGCCAGCAGCCCGGAGGGCCAGCAGAAGCCAGGGAACTATGGCTACACCTTC. Drawing the rest from reference TRBV5-1 and TRBJ1-2, the complete variable domain is KAGVTQTPRYLIKTRGQQVTLSCSPISGHRSVSWYQQTPGQGLQFLFEYFSETQRNKGNFPGRFSGRQFSNSRSEMNVSTLELGDSALYLCASSPEGQQKPGNYGYTFGSGTRLTVV.

This chain joins TRBV19 and TRBJ2-3; D unclear. The V end was cut by 4 bases, the J end by 2 bases, with 16 bases between. CDR3 length: 16 residues. The germline V gene encodes CDR1 LNHDA and CDR2 SQIVND (reference sequence). CDR3: CASSRVLESLTDTQYF. The CDR3 nucleotides are TGTGCCAGTAGTAGAGTCCTAGAATCCCTCACAGATACGCAGTATTTT.

The CDR3 DNA is TGTGCCAGCAATGAATTTGGGGACAGCAAAAACTATGGCTACACCTTC. Amino acid sequence: CASNEFGDSKNYGYTF. The genes are TRBV11-2 and TRBJ1-2, with TRBD1 matching over 7 bases. The CDR3 runs to 16 residues. V was clipped by 7 bases and J by 2 bases; unmatched bases: 13. Germline-derived CDR1 and CDR2 are SGHAT and FQNNGV.

V usage is TRBV9 and J usage is TRBJ2-7, with 9 bases fitting TRBD1. The CDR3 totals 15 residues. Looked up from germline, CDR1 is SGDLS and CDR2 is YYNGEE. Trimming removed 0 bases from V and 4 bases from J; junction bases left unmatched: 5. CDR3 in amino acids: CASSVAGQGLYEQYF. The DNA for the CDR3 is TGTGCCAGCAGCGTAGCGGGACAGGGCCTGTACGAGCAGTACTTC.

The chain links TRBV18 to TRBJ2-7; 7 nucleotides match TRBD2. Per the germline V gene, CDR1 is KGHSH and CDR2 is LQKENI. V dropped 1 base and J dropped 4; count of bases not matched to a gene: 7. This CDR3 contains 15 residues. The DNA of the CDR3 is TGTGCCAGCTCACCACGGCGCGGGAGTCTGTACGAGCAGTACTTC. Its protein is CASSPRRGSLYEQYF. The full variable domain, its missing parts supplied by reference TRBV18 and TRBJ2-7, is NAGVMQNPRHLVRRRGQEARLRCSPMKGHSHVYWYRQLPEEGLKFMVYLQKENIIDESGMPKERFSAEFPKEGPSILRIQQVVRGDSAAYFCASSPRRGSLYEQYFGPGTRLTVT.

The chain recombines TRBV29-1 with TRBJ1-1; D is uncertain. V lost 3 bases and J lost 3, with 20 bases in between. The CDR3 loop spans 16 amino acids. Germline-derived CDR1 and CDR2 are SQVTM and ANQGSEA. The CDR3 loop is CSVDGADRRSDTEAFF. The CDR3 DNA follows: TGCAGCGTTGACGGCGCGGATCGCCGAAGCGACACTGAAGCTTTCTTT.

The CDR3 loop reads CASSQTRREQYF. The CDR3 nucleotides read TGTGCCAGCAGCCAGACTAGGAGGGAGCAGTACTTC. The rearrangement joins TRBV7-9 to TRBJ2-7; D might be TRBD2 (6 bases). V shed 5 bases and J shed 7 bases, with 12 bases lying between them. Germline V gives CDR1 SEHNR, CDR2 FQNEAQ (reference sequence). The CDR3 is 12 amino acids.

The rearrangement joins TRBV19 to TRBJ2-7; D gene uncertain. V lost 5 bases to trimming and J lost 3 bases, with 11 bases between them. Germline CDR1 reads LNHDA; CDR2 reads SQIVND (reference sequence). The CDR3 loop spans 13 amino acids. The CDR3 nucleotides read TGTGCCAGTAGTTCCCACAGATACTACGAGCAGTACTTC. It yields the protein CASSSHRYYEQYF.

This sequence joins TRBV28 and TRBJ1-5; D gene unclear. The CDR3 has 13 amino acids. V dropped 7 bases and J dropped 4 bases, with 11 bases sitting between them. CDR1 and CDR2 from the germline V gene are MDHEN and SYDVKM. The CDR3 coding sequence is TGTGCCAGCACCCGGGAGAGTAATCAGCCCCAGCATTTT. Amino acid sequence: CASTRESNQPQHF. Combining the CDR3 with reference TRBV28 and TRBJ1-5 gives the whole variable domain DVKVTQSSRYLVKRTGEKVFLECVQDMDHENMFWYRQDPGLGLRLIYFSYDVKMKEKGDIPEGYSVSREKKERFSLILESASTNQTSMYLCASTRESNQPQHFGDGTRLSIL.

The rearrangement links TRBV6-5 to TRBJ2-7; tentatively, D is TRBD1 (6 bases). Germline V lookup: CDR1 MNHEY, CDR2 SVGAGI. V lost 8 bases and J lost 7, with 24 bases in between. CDR3 length: 15 amino acids. The CDR3 protein is CASGPWGRAGGEQYF. The DNA for the CDR3 is TGTGCCAGCGGCCCGTGGGGGCGGGCTGGGGGAGAGCAGTACTTC.

V usage is TRBV30 and J usage is TRBJ1-1; D perhaps matches TRBD1 (6 bases). This CDR3 has 15 residues. Deletions cut 3 bases from V and 6 bases from J, with 20 bases between. CDR1 is GTSNPN and CDR2 is SVGIG in the germline V gene (reference sequence). Here the CDR3 reads CAWRGAPKGAPEAFF. CDR3 DNA: TGTGCCTGGAGGGGGGCACCGAAAGGGGCCCCTGAAGCTTTCTTT.